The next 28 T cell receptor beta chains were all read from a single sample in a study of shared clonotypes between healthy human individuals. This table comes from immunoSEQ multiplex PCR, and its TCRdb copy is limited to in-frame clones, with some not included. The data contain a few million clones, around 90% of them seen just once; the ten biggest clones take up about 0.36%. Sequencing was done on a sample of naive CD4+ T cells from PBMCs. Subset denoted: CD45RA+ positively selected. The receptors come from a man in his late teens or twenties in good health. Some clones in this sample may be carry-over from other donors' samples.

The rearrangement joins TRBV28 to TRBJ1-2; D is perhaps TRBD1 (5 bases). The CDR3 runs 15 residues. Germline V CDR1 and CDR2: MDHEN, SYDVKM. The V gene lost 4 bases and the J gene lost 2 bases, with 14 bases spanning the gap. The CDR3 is CASSSATTVNYGYTF. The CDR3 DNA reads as TGTGCCAGCAGTTCAGCGACGACAGTAAACTATGGCTACACCTTC.

The CDR3, as DNA: TGTGCCAGCAGCCATACGAGACAGGGAAACACCATATATTTT. It codes for CASSHTRQGNTIYF. J is TRBJ1-3 and V is TRBV14; possibly TRBD1 for D (5 bases). This CDR3 has 14 residues. CDR1 and CDR2 from the germline V gene are SGHDN and FVKESK. With 3 bases removed from V and 4 bases from J, the gap between germline ends came to 10 bases.

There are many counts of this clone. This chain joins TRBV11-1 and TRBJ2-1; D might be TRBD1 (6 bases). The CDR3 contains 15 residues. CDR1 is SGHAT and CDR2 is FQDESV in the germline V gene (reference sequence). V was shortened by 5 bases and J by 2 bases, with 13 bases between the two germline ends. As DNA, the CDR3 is TGTGCCAGCAGCGACGGACAGAAAACCTACAATGAGCAGTTCTTC. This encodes CASSDGQKTYNEQFF.

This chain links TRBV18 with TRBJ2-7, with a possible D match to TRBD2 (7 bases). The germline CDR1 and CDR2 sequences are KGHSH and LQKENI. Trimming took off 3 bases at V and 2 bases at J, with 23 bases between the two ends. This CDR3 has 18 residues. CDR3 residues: CASSPTRERDTRTYEQYF. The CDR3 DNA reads TGTGCCAGCTCACCGACGCGGGAGAGGGACACCAGAACCTACGAGCAGTACTTC.

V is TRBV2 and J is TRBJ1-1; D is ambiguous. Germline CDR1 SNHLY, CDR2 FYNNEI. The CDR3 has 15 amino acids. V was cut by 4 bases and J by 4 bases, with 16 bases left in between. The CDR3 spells CASSVVGPRSTEAFF. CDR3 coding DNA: TGTGCCAGCAGTGTCGTCGGGCCCCGGAGCACTGAAGCTTTCTTT.

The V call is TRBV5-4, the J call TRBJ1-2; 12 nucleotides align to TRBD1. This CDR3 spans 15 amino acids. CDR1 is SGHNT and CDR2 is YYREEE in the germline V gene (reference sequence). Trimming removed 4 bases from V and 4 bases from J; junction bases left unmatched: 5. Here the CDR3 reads CASSLGTGGPYGYTF. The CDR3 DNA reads TGTGCCAGCAGCCTTGGGACAGGGGGCCCCTATGGCTACACCTTC. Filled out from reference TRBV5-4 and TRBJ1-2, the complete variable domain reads ETGVTQSPTHLIKTRGQQVTLRCSSQSGHNTVSWYQQALGQGPQFIFQYYREEENGRGNFPPRFSGLQFPNYSSELNVNALELDDSALYLCASSLGTGGPYGYTFGSGTRLTVV.

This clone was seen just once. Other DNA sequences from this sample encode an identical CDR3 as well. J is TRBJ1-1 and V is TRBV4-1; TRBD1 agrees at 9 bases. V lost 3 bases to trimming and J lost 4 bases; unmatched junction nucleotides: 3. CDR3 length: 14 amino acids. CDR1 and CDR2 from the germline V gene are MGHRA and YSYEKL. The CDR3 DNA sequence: TGCGCCAGCAGCCAGGGACAGGGCGTCACTGAAGCTTTCTTT. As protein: CASSQGQGVTEAFF.

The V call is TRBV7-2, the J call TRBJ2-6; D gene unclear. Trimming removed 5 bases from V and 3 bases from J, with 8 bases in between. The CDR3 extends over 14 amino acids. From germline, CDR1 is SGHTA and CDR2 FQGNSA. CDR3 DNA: TGTGCCAGCAGCGATAGGCGTGGGGCCAACGTCCTGACTTTC. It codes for CASSDRRGANVLTF. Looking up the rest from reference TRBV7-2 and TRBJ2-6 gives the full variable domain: GAGVSQSPSNKVTEKGKDVELRCDPISGHTALYWYRQSLGQGLEFLIYFQGNSAPDKSGLPSDRFSAERTGGSVSTLTIQRTQQEDSAVYLCASSDRRGANVLTFGAGSRLTVL.

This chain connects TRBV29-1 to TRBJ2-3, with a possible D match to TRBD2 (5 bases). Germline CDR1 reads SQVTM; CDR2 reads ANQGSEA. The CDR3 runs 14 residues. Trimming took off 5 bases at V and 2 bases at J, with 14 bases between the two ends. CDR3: CSVRSGASTDTQYF. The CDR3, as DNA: TGCAGCGTTCGGAGCGGAGCCTCCACAGATACGCAGTATTTT.

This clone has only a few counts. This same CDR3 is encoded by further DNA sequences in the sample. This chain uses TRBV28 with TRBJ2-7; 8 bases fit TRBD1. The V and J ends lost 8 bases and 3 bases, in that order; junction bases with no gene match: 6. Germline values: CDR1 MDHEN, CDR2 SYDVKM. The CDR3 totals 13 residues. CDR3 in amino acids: CASGNRGIYEQYF. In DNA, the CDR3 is TGTGCCAGCGGAAACAGGGGGATCTACGAGCAGTACTTC.

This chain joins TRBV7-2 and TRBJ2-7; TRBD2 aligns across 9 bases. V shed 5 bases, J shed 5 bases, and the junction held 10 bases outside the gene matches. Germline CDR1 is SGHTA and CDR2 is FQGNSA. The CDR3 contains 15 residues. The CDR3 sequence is CASSPRASGTHEQYF. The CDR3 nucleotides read TGTGCCAGCAGCCCTCGGGCTAGCGGGACCCACGAGCAGTACTTC. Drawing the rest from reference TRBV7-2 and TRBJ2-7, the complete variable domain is GAGVSQSPSNKVTEKGKDVELRCDPISGHTALYWYRQSLGQGLEFLIYFQGNSAPDKSGLPSDRFSAERTGGSVSTLTIQRTQQEDSAVYLCASSPRASGTHEQYFGPGTRLTVT.

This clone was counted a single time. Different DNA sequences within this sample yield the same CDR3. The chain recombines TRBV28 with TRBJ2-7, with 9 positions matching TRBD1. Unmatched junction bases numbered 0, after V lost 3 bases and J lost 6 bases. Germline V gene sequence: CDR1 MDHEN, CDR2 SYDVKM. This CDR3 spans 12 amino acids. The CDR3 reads CASSLTGGEQYF. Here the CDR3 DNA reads TGTGCCAGCAGTTTGACAGGGGGCGAGCAGTACTTC.

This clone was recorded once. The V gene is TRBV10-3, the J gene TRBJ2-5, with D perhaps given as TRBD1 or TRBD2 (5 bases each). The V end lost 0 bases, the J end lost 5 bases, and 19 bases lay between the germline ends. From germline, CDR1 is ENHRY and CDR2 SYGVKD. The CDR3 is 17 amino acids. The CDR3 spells CAISESRGPEGLETQYF. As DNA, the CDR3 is TGTGCCATCAGTGAGTCGAGGGGTCCGGAAGGGCTGGAGACCCAGTACTTC.

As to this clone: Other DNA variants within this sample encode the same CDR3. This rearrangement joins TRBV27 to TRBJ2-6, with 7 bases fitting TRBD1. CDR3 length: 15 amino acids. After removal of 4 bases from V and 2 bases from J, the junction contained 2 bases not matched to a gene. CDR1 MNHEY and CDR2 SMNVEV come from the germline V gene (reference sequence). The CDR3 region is CASSSTGAGANVLTF. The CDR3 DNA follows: TGTGCCAGCAGTTCAACAGGGGCTGGGGCCAACGTCCTGACTTTC.

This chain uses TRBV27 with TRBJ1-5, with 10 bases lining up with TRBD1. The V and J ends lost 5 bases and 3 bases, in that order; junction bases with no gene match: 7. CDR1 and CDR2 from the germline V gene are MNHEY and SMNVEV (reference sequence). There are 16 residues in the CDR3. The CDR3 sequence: CASSPRQGAINQPQHF. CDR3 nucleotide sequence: TGTGCCAGCAGTCCACGACAGGGGGCTATCAATCAGCCCCAGCATTTT.

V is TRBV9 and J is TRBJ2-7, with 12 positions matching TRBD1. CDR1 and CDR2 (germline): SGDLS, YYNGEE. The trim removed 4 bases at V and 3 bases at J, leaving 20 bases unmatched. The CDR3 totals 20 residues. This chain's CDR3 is CASSPPTRPGQGASGYEQYF. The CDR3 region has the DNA TGTGCCAGCAGCCCACCTACTCGGCCGGGACAGGGGGCGTCCGGCTACGAGCAGTACTTC.

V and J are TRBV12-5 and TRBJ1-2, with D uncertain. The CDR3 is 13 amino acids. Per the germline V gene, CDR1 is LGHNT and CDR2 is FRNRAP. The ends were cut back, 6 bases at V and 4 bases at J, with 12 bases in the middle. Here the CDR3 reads CASGPGDGYGYTF. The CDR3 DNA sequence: TGTGCTAGTGGCCCCGGTGATGGCTATGGCTACACCTTC. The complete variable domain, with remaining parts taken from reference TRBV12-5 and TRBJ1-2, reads DARVTQTPRHKVTEMGQEVTMRCQPILGHNTVFWYRQTMMQGLELLAYFRNRAPLDDSGMPKDRFSAEMPDATLATLKIQPSEPRDSAVYFCASGPGDGYGYTFGSGTRLTVV.

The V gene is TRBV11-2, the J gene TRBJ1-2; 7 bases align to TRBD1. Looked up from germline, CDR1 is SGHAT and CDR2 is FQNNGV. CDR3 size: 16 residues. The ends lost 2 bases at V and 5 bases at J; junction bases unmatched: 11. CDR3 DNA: TGTGCCAGCAGCTTAATGGGCCAGGGGGGTCTTTATGGCTACACCTTC. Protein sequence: CASSLMGQGGLYGYTF.

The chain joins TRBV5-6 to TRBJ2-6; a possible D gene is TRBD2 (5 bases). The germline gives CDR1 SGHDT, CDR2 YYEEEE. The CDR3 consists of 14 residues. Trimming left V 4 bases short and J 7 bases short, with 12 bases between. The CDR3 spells CASSDGKAANVLTF. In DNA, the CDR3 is TGTGCCAGCAGCGACGGGAAAGCAGCCAACGTCCTGACTTTC.

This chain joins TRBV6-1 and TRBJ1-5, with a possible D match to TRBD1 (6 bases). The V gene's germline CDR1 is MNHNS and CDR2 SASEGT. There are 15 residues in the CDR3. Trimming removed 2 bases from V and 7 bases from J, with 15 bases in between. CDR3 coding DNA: TGTGCCAGCAGTGAATTGGTGGGGGGCGAACAGCCCCAGCATTTT. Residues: CASSELVGGEQPQHF.

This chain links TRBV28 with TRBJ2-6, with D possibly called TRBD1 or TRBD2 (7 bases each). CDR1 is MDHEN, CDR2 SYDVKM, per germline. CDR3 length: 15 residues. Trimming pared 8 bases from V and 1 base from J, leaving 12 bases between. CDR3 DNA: TGTGCCAGCTACCAGGGGGGGTCTGGGGCCAACGTCCTGACTTTC. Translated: CASYQGGSGANVLTF.

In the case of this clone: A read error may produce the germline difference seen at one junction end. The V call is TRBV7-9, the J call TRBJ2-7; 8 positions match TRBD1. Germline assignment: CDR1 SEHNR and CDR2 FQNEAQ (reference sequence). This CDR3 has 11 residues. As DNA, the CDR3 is TGTGCCAGCAGCGGACAGGGACCGGAGGACTTC. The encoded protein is CASSGQGPEDF.

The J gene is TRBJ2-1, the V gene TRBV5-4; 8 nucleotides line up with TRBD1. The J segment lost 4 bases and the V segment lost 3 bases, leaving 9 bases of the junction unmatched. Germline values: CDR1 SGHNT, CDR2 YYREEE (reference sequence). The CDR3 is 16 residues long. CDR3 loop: CASSWEQGGIYNEQFF. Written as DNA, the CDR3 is TGTGCCAGCAGCTGGGAACAGGGGGGAATTTACAATGAGCAGTTCTTC.

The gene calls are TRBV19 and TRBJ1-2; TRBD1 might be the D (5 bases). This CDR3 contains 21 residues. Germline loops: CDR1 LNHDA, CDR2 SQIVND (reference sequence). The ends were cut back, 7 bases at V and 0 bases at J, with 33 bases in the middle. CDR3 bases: TGTGCCAGTACCGAGCCAGACAGTCTGGTAATTACGACCCTTGCTAACTATGGCTACACCTTC. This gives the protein CASTEPDSLVITTLANYGYTF.

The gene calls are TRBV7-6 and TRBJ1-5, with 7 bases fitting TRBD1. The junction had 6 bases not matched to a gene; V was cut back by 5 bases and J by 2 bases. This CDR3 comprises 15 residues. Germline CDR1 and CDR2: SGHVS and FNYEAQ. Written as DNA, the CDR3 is TGTGCCAGCAGCCCTTTAGGGGGCGGCAATCAGCCCCAGCATTTT. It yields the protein CASSPLGGGNQPQHF.

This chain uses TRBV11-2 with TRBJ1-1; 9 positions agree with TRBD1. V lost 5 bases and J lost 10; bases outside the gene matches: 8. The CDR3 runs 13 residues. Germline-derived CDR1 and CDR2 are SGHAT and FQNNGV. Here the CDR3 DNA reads TGTGCCAGCAGCCCTGGGACAGGGTTATCAGCTTTCTTT. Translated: CASSPGTGLSAFF.

As DNA, the CDR3 is TGCGCCAGCAGCCAAGATATCTTAGCTAACTATGGCTACACCTTC. This translates into CASSQDILANYGYTF. This rearrangement joins TRBV4-1 to TRBJ1-2; D gene uncertain. Germline assignment: CDR1 MGHRA and CDR2 YSYEKL. This CDR3 is 15 amino acids long. V was cut by 0 bases and J by 0 bases, with 8 bases left in between.

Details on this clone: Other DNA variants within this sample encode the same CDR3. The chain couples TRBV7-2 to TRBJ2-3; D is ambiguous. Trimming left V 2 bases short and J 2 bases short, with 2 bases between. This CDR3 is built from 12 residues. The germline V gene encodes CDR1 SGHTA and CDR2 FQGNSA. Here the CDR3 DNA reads TGTGCCAGCAGCTTATACACAGATACGCAGTATTTT. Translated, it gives CASSLYTDTQYF.